This entry is about one TCR beta chain. Its antigen remains unidentified. This sample includes further DNA sequences coding for the same CDR3. This entry comes from a study of OX40 agonist ivuxolimab in advanced cancers. Study-level background: Cancers in dose escalation were hepatocellular, melanoma, renal cell and head and neck. From 23 to 79 years was the age range, with a mean of around 60 years, and 70% to 85% were male. Study-wide points: What antigens the expanded peripheral T cells recognized was never established.

Profiling relied on immunoSEQ multiplex PCR, and the TCRdb table lists in-frame clones only, not all of them. The table shows some 70,000 clones, with 80% to 90% occurring only once. The V gene lost 1 base and the J gene lost 4 bases, with 5 bases spanning the gap. This CDR3 spans 13 amino acids. Germline CDR1 is SGHTA and CDR2 is FQGNSA. The study sampled blood at baseline, cycle 4 day 1, and cycle 7 day 1. The input for sequencing was CD4+ or CD8+ T cells sorted from blood, taken in a trial of the OX40 agonist ivuxolimab. The sequence was obtained from an adult with an advanced solid tumor such as melanoma, head and neck, liver or kidney cancer. The chain combines TRBV7-2 with TRBJ1-5; a possible D gene is TRBD1 (5 bases). The CDR3 protein is CASSLDRNQPQHF. In DNA form, the CDR3 reads TGTGCCAGCAGCTTAGACAGGAATCAGCCCCAGCATTTT. The variable domain in full, completed from reference TRBV7-2 and TRBJ1-5, reads GAGVSQSPSNKVTEKGKDVELRCDPISGHTALYWYRQSLGQGLEFLIYFQGNSAPDKSGLPSDRFSAERTGGSVSTLTIQRTQQEDSAVYLCASSLDRNQPQHFGDGTRLSIL.